One and the same sample provided the 10 T cell receptor beta chains below, sequenced in a study of Ad26.COV2.S vaccination and SARS-CoV-2 variants. Indicated treatment: about 20 received Ad26.COV2.S at low or high dose, single or two shots; 5 received placebo; per-sample allocation not given. Samples came from day 63 after the first vaccine or placebo injection. Data came from immunoSEQ multiplex PCR; TCRdb stores just in-frame clones and leaves some out. The table shows 350,000 to 450,000 clones, with about 92% occurring only once. This specimen was peripheral blood, taken in a trial of Ad26.COV2.S vaccine versus placebo. These receptors all stem from a person between 18 and 60 years old who received the Ad26.COV2.S COVID-19 vaccine or a placebo.

CDR3: CSVGGQGLNEAFF. Here the CDR3 DNA reads TGCAGCGTTGGGGGACAGGGTCTTAATGAAGCTTTCTTT. The chain couples TRBV29-1 to TRBJ1-1; 9 bases fit TRBD1. Germline V gene sequence: CDR1 SQVTM, CDR2 ANQGSEA. The CDR3 sequence is 13 residues long. V was clipped by 4 bases and J by 7 bases; unmatched bases: 7.

The chain is built from TRBV6-5 and TRBJ2-7; D may be TRBD1 (6 bases). The V end lost 6 bases, the J end lost 2 bases, and 14 bases lay between the germline ends. Per the germline V gene, CDR1 is MNHEY and CDR2 is SVGAGI. The length of the CDR3 is 14 residues. In DNA, the CDR3 is TGTGCCAGCAGAAGAGGACAGTGGACCTACGAGCAGTACTTC. Residues: CASRRGQWTYEQYF.

This sequence joins TRBV7-9 and TRBJ2-3; unclear D gene. Germline values: CDR1 SEHNR, CDR2 FQNEAQ (reference sequence). Trimming took off 7 bases at V and 6 bases at J, with 5 bases between the two ends. The length of the CDR3 is 10 residues. For the CDR3, the DNA is TGTGCCAGCACGGAGGATACGCAGTATTTT. Residues: CASTEDTQYF. Combining the CDR3 with reference TRBV7-9 and TRBJ2-3 gives the whole variable domain DTGVSQNPRHKITKRGQNVTFRCDPISEHNRLYWYRQTLGQGPEFLTYFQNEAQLEKSRLLSDRFSAERPKGSFSTLEIQRTEQGDSAMYLCASTEDTQYFGPGTRLTVL.

The J gene is TRBJ2-5, the V gene TRBV7-2; 13 positions agree with TRBD2. The CDR3 contains 16 residues. Germline V gene data show CDR1 as SGHTA and CDR2 as FQGNSA. The junction had 4 bases not matched to a gene; V was cut back by 1 base and J by 5 bases. CDR3 nucleotides: TGTGCCAGCAGCTTAGTACTAGCGGGGGGGATGGAGACCCAGTACTTC. This sequence encodes CASSLVLAGGMETQYF.

This clone has only one observation. The chain has TRBV7-9 and TRBJ1-1, with D hard to call. Germline V gene sequence: CDR1 SEHNR, CDR2 FQNEAQ (reference sequence). The CDR3 sequence is 15 residues long. V dropped 1 base and J dropped 0 bases, with 9 bases sitting between them. CDR3 sequence reads: CASSLVGGMNTEAFF. In DNA form, the CDR3 reads TGTGCCAGCAGCTTAGTAGGAGGCATGAACACTGAAGCTTTCTTT.

The chain employs TRBV7-8 and TRBJ1-4; D is unresolved. Germline CDR1 and CDR2: SGHVS and FQNEAQ. V lost 5 bases and J lost 5, with 18 bases in between. The CDR3 loop spans 16 amino acids. The CDR3 here is CASSEFAQIVNEKLFF. In DNA form, the CDR3 reads TGTGCCAGCAGCGAGTTCGCGCAGATAGTCAATGAAAAACTGTTTTTT.

About this clone: The same CDR3 is also encoded by other DNA sequences in this sample. The rearrangement joins TRBV18 to TRBJ1-6; 10 nucleotides align to TRBD1. V was pared by 3 bases and J by 4 bases, with 0 bases of the junction left unmatched. Germline V gene data show CDR1 as KGHSH and CDR2 as LQKENI. The CDR3 has 15 amino acids. Here the CDR3 DNA reads TGTGCCAGCTCACCGGGACAGGGGTATAATTCACCCCTCCACTTT. As protein: CASSPGQGYNSPLHF.

The chain joins TRBV19 to TRBJ2-6; D remains unclear. The CDR3 is made up of 12 amino acids. Germline V gene sequence: CDR1 LNHDA, CDR2 SQIVND (reference sequence). V lost 7 bases to trimming and J lost 4 bases, with 5 bases between them. CDR3 in amino acids: CASTYGANVLTF. CDR3 sequence (DNA): TGTGCCAGTACCTACGGGGCCAACGTCCTGACTTTC.

This chain joins TRBV28 and TRBJ2-1, with 7 bases identical to TRBD2. Trimming removed 2 bases from V and 8 bases from J; junction bases left unmatched: 15. The CDR3 extends over 17 amino acids. Germline CDR1 and CDR2: MDHEN and SYDVKM. The CDR3 here is CASSLPLRRGVWDEQFF. The CDR3 DNA reads TGTGCCAGCAGTTTACCCCTTCGCCGGGGGGTCTGGGATGAGCAGTTCTTC.

CDR3 region: CASTQGWDSPLHF. In nucleotides, the CDR3 is TGTGCCAGCACACAGGGGTGGGATTCACCCCTCCACTTT. The chain couples TRBV14 to TRBJ1-6; 7 nucleotides line up with TRBD1. The CDR3 has 13 residues. V gave up 7 bases and J gave up 8 bases; unmatched junction bases: 5. Germline assignment: CDR1 SGHDN and CDR2 FVKESK.